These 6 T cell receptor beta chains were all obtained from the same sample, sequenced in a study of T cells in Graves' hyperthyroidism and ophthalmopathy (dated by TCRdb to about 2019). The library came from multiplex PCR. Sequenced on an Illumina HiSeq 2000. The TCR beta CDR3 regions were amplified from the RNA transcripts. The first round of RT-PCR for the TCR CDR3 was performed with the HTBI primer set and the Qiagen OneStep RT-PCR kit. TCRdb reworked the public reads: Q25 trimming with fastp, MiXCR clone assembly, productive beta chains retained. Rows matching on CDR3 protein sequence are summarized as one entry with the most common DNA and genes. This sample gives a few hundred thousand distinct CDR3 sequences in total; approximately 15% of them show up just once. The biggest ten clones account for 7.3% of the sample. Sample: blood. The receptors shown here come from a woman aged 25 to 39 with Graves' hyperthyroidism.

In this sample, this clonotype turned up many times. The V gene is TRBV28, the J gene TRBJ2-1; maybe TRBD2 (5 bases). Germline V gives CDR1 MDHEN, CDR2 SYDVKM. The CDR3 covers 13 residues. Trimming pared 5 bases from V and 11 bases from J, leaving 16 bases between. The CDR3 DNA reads TGTGCCAGCAGTCCCGGCGAGGGCTATAAGCAGTTCTTC. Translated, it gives CASSPGEGYKQFF.

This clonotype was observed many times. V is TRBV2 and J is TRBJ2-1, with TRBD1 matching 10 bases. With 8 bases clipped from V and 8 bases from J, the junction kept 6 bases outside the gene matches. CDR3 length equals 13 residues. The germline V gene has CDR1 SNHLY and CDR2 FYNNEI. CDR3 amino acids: CASSGQGFDEQFF. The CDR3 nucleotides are TGTGCCAGCTCGGGACAGGGGTTTGATGAGCAGTTCTTC.

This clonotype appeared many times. The CDR3 region is CASSQTAGTGGYSYEQYF. The CDR3 nucleotides are TGTGCCAGCAGCCAGACAGCGGGGACAGGGGGATACTCCTACGAGCAGTACTTC. This rearrangement joins TRBV3-1 to TRBJ2-7, with 11 bases identical to TRBD1. The V and J ends lost 3 bases and 0 bases, in that order; junction bases with no gene match: 10. Germline-derived CDR1 and CDR2 are LGHDT and YNNKEL (reference sequence). This CDR3 region has 18 residues.

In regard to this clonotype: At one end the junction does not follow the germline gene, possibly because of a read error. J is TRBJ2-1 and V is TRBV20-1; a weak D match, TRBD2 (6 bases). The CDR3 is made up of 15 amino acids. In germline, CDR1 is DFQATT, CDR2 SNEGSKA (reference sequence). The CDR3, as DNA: TGCAGTGCTAGAGGGCAAGGAGGGTCCTACAATGAGCAGCTCTTC. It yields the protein CSARGQGGSYNEQLF.

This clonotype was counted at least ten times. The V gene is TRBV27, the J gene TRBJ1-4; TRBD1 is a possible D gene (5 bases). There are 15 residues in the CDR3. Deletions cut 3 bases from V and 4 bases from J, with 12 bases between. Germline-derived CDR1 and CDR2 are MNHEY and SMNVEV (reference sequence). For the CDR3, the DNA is TGTGCCAGCAGTTTGGTCAGGGAGATTAATGAAAAACTGTTTTTT. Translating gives CASSLVREINEKLFF.

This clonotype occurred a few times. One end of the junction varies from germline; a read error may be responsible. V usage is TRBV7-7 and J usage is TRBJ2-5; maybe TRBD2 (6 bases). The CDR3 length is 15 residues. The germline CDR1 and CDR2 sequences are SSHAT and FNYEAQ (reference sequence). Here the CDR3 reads CASSLSPGGVETQYF. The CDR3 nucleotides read TGTGCTAGCAGCTTAAGTCCCGGGGGTGTGGAGACCCAGTACTTC.